A single sample is the source of the 32 T cell receptor beta chains below, sequenced in a study of response to subunit inactivated influenza vaccine. TCRdb recomputed calls from the RT-PCR reads with MiXCR, one row per CDR3 protein. This table has 500,000 to 750,000 distinct CDR3 sequences, 14% appearing once. The sequencing here drew on PBMCs from blood, taken roughly 13 days after vaccination. The source of these receptors is a man aged 50 to 59 who received an inactivated influenza vaccine.

The table lists this clonotype with a few counts. The chain combines TRBV10-3 with TRBJ2-4, with a weak D call TRBD2 (6 bases). Trimming cost V 4 bases and J 8 bases, with 12 bases left between them. The germline gives CDR1 ENHRY, CDR2 SYGVKD. This CDR3 comprises 13 residues. CDR3 DNA: TGTGCCATCAGTGGCACAGGCGGGGACATTCAGTACTTC. This sequence encodes CAISGTGGDIQYF.

This clonotype was detected only a few times. The gene calls are TRBV24-1 and TRBJ1-5; 7 bases agree with TRBD1. Germline V gene sequence: CDR1 KGHDR, CDR2 SFDVKD. Trimming cost V 3 bases and J 0 bases; bases outside gene matches: 10. This CDR3 spans 18 amino acids. The CDR3 DNA follows: TGTGCCACCAGTGATACAGGGGACACGTACACTAGCAATCAGCCCCAGCATTTT. It specifies CATSDTGDTYTSNQPQHF.

The rearrangement uses TRBV24-1 and TRBJ2-2, with a tentative D call TRBD1 (5 bases). The V end was cut by 8 bases, the J end by 7 bases, with 13 bases between. Germline V gene sequence: CDR1 KGHDR, CDR2 SFDVKD. This CDR3 is 13 amino acids long. The CDR3 DNA sequence: TGTGCCACCAATAAGCAGGGCGGCGGGGAGCTGTTTTTT. Translated: CATNKQGGGELFF.

This clonotype was seen only a few times. The chain links TRBV20-1 to TRBJ2-5; TRBD2 agrees at 10 bases. Germline CDR1 reads DFQATT; CDR2 reads SNEGSKA (reference sequence). V was clipped by 6 bases and J by 6 bases; unmatched bases: 13. The CDR3 is made up of 15 amino acids. CDR3 in amino acids: CSARAGGTTRKTQYF. The CDR3 DNA reads TGCAGTGCCCGAGCGGGGGGGACAACTAGGAAGACCCAGTACTTC.

This chain links TRBV6-2 or TRBV6-3 with TRBJ2-2, with unresolved D. The germline V and J ends were trimmed by 7 bases and 3 bases, with 9 bases remaining between them. Germline V gene data show CDR1 as MNHEY and CDR2 as SVGEGT. The CDR3 runs 13 residues. CDR3 coding DNA: TGTGCCAGCAATGACCGATACACCGGGGAGCTGTTTTTT. Protein sequence: CASNDRYTGELFF.

The rearrangement uses TRBV28 and TRBJ2-7, with D tentatively TRBD1 or TRBD2 (5 bases each). V was clipped by 7 bases and J by 2 bases, with 18 bases between them. The CDR3 runs 15 residues. Germline CDR1 reads MDHEN; CDR2 reads SYDVKM. CDR3 nucleotide sequence: TGTGCCAGCATCAAGGGCCGGGGCGACACCTACGAGCAGTACTTC. Its translation: CASIKGRGDTYEQYF.

The sample holds a few counts of this clonotype. The V call is TRBV14, the J call TRBJ2-4, with D perhaps TRBD1 (5 bases). Trimming shortened V by 1 base and J by 1 base, and 11 bases separated the two germline ends. CDR1 is SGHDN and CDR2 is FVKESK in the germline V gene. The CDR3 consists of 16 residues. The CDR3 DNA follows: TGTGCCAGCAGCCAAGTCCAGGGTAGGGCCAAAAACATTCAGTACTTC. It yields the protein CASSQVQGRAKNIQYF.

This clonotype was observed a handful of times. The gene calls are TRBV28 and TRBJ2-7; D is unresolved. V lost 2 bases and J lost 6, with 8 bases in between. Germline loops: CDR1 MDHEN, CDR2 SYDVKM. The CDR3 is made up of 12 amino acids. This CDR3 reads CASSLRATEQYF. CDR3 nucleotide sequence: TGTGCCAGCAGTTTACGAGCGACCGAGCAGTACTTC.

This clonotype showed up just a few times. V usage is TRBV7-2 and J usage is TRBJ2-7; 8 positions agree with TRBD2. Germline V CDR1 and CDR2: SGHTA, FQGNSA. V lost 1 base, J lost 2 bases, and 4 bases stayed unmatched. CDR3 length: 15 amino acids. The CDR3 reads CASSLGGGRPYEQYF. The CDR3 DNA follows: TGTGCCAGCAGCTTAGGGGGCGGGAGGCCCTACGAGCAGTACTTC.

The sample holds a few counts of this clonotype. This rearrangement joins TRBV7-9 to TRBJ1-2; no clear D. The CDR3 is made up of 15 amino acids. Trimming removed 3 bases from V and 0 bases from J, with 11 bases in between. The germline V gene has CDR1 SEHNR and CDR2 FQNEAQ (reference sequence). The CDR3 DNA reads TGTGCCAGCAGCTTTATTGCGGACCCTAACTATGGCTACACCTTC. The encoded protein is CASSFIADPNYGYTF.

This clonotype was seen a few times. J is TRBJ1-1 and V is TRBV7-9; D call uncertain. The germline V and J ends were trimmed by 5 bases and 0 bases, with 13 bases remaining between them. The CDR3 has 15 residues. Germline V lookup: CDR1 SEHNR, CDR2 FQNEAQ (reference sequence). The CDR3 bases are TGTGCCAGCAGCCCCGTTGGAGCCTTGAACACTGAAGCTTTCTTT. It encodes CASSPVGALNTEAFF.

This clonotype was counted only a few times. The chain has TRBV5-1 and TRBJ1-5; D gene ambiguous. Germline V gene data show CDR1 as SGHRS and CDR2 as YFSETQ. Trimming pared 4 bases from V and 2 bases from J, leaving 7 bases between. The CDR3 contains 13 residues. The DNA of the CDR3 is TGCGCCAGCAGCCCGATAGGCAATCAGCCCCAGCATTTT. This gives the protein CASSPIGNQPQHF.

CDR3 sequence (DNA): TGTGCCAGCAGCTTAGCAGGCATACTGCGGGATACCAAAAACATTCAGTACTTC. Translation: CASSLAGILRDTKNIQYF. The rearrangement joins TRBV7-2 to TRBJ2-4, with D perhaps matching TRBD2 (6 bases). V lost 0 bases to trimming and J lost 2 bases, with 17 bases between them. Germline assignment: CDR1 SGHTA and CDR2 FQGNSA. The CDR3 contains 18 residues.

The chain joins TRBV7-9 to TRBJ2-5; D is uncertain. Germline V gives CDR1 SEHNR, CDR2 FQNEAQ (reference sequence). V lost 4 bases and J lost 2, with 11 bases in between. This CDR3 is 14 amino acids long. The CDR3 sequence is CASSSQTHQETQYF. In DNA form, the CDR3 reads TGTGCCAGCAGCTCGCAAACGCATCAAGAGACCCAGTACTTC.

The V call is TRBV28, the J call TRBJ2-5; the match to TRBD2 covers 10 bases. This CDR3 is 17 amino acids long. V was pared by 2 bases and J by 5 bases, with 11 bases of the junction left unmatched. Germline CDR1 and CDR2: MDHEN and SYDVKM. This CDR3 reads CASSLKGTSGAWETQYF. CDR3 in DNA: TGTGCCAGCAGTTTAAAAGGCACTAGCGGGGCCTGGGAGACCCAGTACTTC.

This clonotype came up a few times. The chain joins TRBV24-1 to TRBJ2-3; D is undetermined. The CDR3 totals 15 residues. From germline, CDR1 is KGHDR and CDR2 SFDVKD. V was cut by 4 bases and J by 0 bases, with 10 bases left in between. CDR3 in DNA: TGTGCCACCAGTGAGGCTAGTTTTAGCACAGATACGCAGTATTTT. It codes for CATSEASFSTDTQYF.

The sample holds a few counts of this clonotype. J is TRBJ2-3 and V is TRBV2, with D perhaps matching TRBD1 (5 bases). V was cut by 7 bases and J by 0 bases, with 11 bases left in between. This CDR3 is 14 amino acids long. Germline CDR1 is SNHLY and CDR2 is FYNNEI. The CDR3 DNA is TGTGCCAGCATCAGGGCCCTGAGCACAGATACGCAGTATTTT. This sequence encodes CASIRALSTDTQYF.

The chain couples TRBV20-1 to TRBJ2-2, with a possible D match to TRBD1 (6 bases). Deletions cut 6 bases from V and 3 bases from J, with 14 bases between. The CDR3 has 14 residues. Germline CDR1 DFQATT, CDR2 SNEGSKA (reference sequence). CDR3 DNA sequence: TGCAGTGCCCCTCGACAGGACTACACCGGGGAGCTGTTTTTT. As protein: CSAPRQDYTGELFF.

J is TRBJ2-3 and V is TRBV20-1; possible D gene TRBD2, 7 bases. The ends were cut back, 5 bases at V and 6 bases at J, with 18 bases in the middle. Germline V gives CDR1 DFQATT, CDR2 SNEGSKA (reference sequence). The CDR3 has 14 amino acids. CDR3 protein: CSAQRRGARDTQYF. In DNA, the CDR3 is TGCAGTGCTCAAAGACGGGGGGCAAGGGATACGCAGTATTTT.

The rearrangement joins TRBV7-2 to TRBJ2-7; D may be TRBD2 (6 bases). Trimming shortened V by 1 base and J by 5 bases, and 15 bases separated the two germline ends. This CDR3 comprises 15 residues. Germline lookup yields CDR1 SGHTA and CDR2 FQGNSA. CDR3 protein: CASSLGLGRSNEQYF. The CDR3 nucleotides are TGTGCCAGCAGCTTAGGACTAGGCCGATCCAACGAGCAGTACTTC.

The chain is built from TRBV28 and TRBJ2-1; D is undetermined. CDR1 is MDHEN and CDR2 is SYDVKM in the germline V gene. With 5 bases removed from V and 6 bases from J, the gap between germline ends came to 5 bases. This CDR3 has 11 residues. CDR3 sequence reads: CASSGINEQFF. The CDR3 region has the DNA TGTGCCAGCAGTGGGATCAATGAGCAGTTCTTC. The complete variable domain, with remaining parts taken from reference TRBV28 and TRBJ2-1, reads DVKVTQSSRYLVKRTGEKVFLECVQDMDHENMFWYRQDPGLGLRLIYFSYDVKMKEKGDIPEGYSVSREKKERFSLILESASTNQTSMYLCASSGINEQFFGPGTRLTVL.

V and J are TRBV11-2 and TRBJ1-1; possible D gene TRBD1, 6 bases. The CDR3 covers 13 residues. Germline assignment: CDR1 SGHAT and CDR2 FQNNGV. The V gene lost 5 bases and the J gene lost 6 bases, with 13 bases spanning the gap. Written as DNA, the CDR3 is TGTGCCAGCAGCCCCCGGACAGTACCTGAAGCTTTCTTT. Translated, it gives CASSPRTVPEAFF. Full variable domain (missing parts from reference TRBV11-2 and TRBJ1-1): EAGVAQSPRYKIIEKRQSVAFWCNPISGHATLYWYQQILGQGPKLLIQFQNNGVVDDSQLPKDRFSAERLKGVDSTLKIQPAKLEDSAVYLCASSPRTVPEAFFGQGTRLTVV.

The sample holds a few counts of this clonotype. Relative to the germline gene, one junction end is altered; a read error may explain this. The J gene is TRBJ2-3, the V gene TRBV18; D unclear. This CDR3 spans 17 amino acids. CDR1 KGHSH and CDR2 LQKENI come from the germline V gene. CDR3 nucleotide sequence: TGTGCCAGCTCCCCACTCGGTGGTTTTCCTAGCACAGATACGCAGTATTTT. It is translated as CASSPLGGFPSTDTQYF.

V and J are TRBV21-1 and TRBJ2-3; the table gives TRBD1 as D, unverified against the DNA. TRBV21-1 corresponds to a pseudogene. This CDR3 has 15 amino acids. The CDR3 sequence is CASSKGDCCTDTQYF. The CDR3 nucleotides are TGTGCCAGCAGCAAAGGGGACTGCTGCACAGATACGCAGTATTTT.

This clonotype turned up a few times. The rearrangement joins TRBV19 to TRBJ2-1, with no clear D. The V end was cut by 8 bases, the J end by 1 base, with 12 bases between. In germline, CDR1 is LNHDA, CDR2 SQIVND (reference sequence). The CDR3 is 14 amino acids. The CDR3 DNA reads as TGTGCCAGTCGCCCACTACAATCCTACAATGAGCAGTTCTTC. It translates to CASRPLQSYNEQFF.

The sample holds a few counts of this clonotype. The chain links TRBV30 to TRBJ2-4, with D perhaps matching TRBD1 or TRBD2 (5 bases each). The germline V gene encodes CDR1 GTSNPN and CDR2 SVGIG (reference sequence). There are 13 residues in the CDR3. Between the trimmed V and J ends, which lost 3 bases and 6 bases, there was a span of 12 bases. The DNA for the CDR3 is TGTGCCTGGAGCGGGGCAATCGGAAACATTCAGTACTTC. Its protein product is CAWSGAIGNIQYF.

This chain joins TRBV20-1 and TRBJ1-6; D possibly corresponds to TRBD1 (6 bases). Germline assignment: CDR1 DFQATT and CDR2 SNEGSKA (reference sequence). The CDR3 length is 13 residues. V dropped 5 bases and J dropped 8 bases, with 13 bases sitting between them. The CDR3 here is CSAWGAGDSPLHF. The CDR3 nucleotides read TGCAGTGCTTGGGGGGCAGGTGATTCACCCCTCCACTTT.

The chain uses TRBV15 and TRBJ2-3, with 8 nucleotides matching TRBD2. This CDR3 region has 17 residues. Germline V gives CDR1 LNHNV, CDR2 YYDKDF (reference sequence). J was trimmed by 4 bases and V by 0 bases; bases with no gene match: 9. The CDR3 sequence is CATSRDLGGGPPDTQYF. The CDR3 region has the DNA TGTGCCACCAGCAGAGATTTAGGCGGGGGGCCCCCAGATACGCAGTATTTT.

This clonotype has more than one count but fewer than ten. This chain links TRBV18 with TRBJ2-2, with D possibly being TRBD1 (5 bases). The CDR3 is 15 amino acids. Trimming removed 1 base from V and 5 bases from J, with 11 bases in between. Germline lookup yields CDR1 KGHSH and CDR2 LQKENI. The CDR3 here is CASSPQGQKTGELFF. As DNA, the CDR3 is TGTGCCAGCTCACCACAGGGGCAAAAAACCGGGGAGCTGTTTTTT.

This rearrangement joins TRBV27 to TRBJ2-5, with D perhaps matching TRBD2 (5 bases). The V end lost 2 bases, the J end lost 5 bases, and 15 bases lay between the germline ends. The CDR3 has 15 residues. The germline CDR1 and CDR2 sequences are MNHEY and SMNVEV (reference sequence). The chain's CDR3 is CASSLGPQVAETQYF. As DNA, the CDR3 is TGTGCCAGCAGTTTAGGGCCCCAGGTAGCGGAGACCCAGTACTTC.

This chain links TRBV30 with TRBJ2-3; 9 bases are a match to TRBD2. The CDR3 extends over 13 amino acids. V lost 4 bases and J lost 2; bases outside the gene matches: 1. The germline gives CDR1 GTSNPN, CDR2 SVGIG (reference sequence). The CDR3 spells CAWTSGNTDTQYF. DNA for the CDR3: TGTGCCTGGACTAGCGGGAACACAGATACGCAGTATTTT.

This clonotype was seen ten or more times. The chain couples TRBV5-1 to TRBJ2-6; tentative D call: TRBD1 (5 bases). Per germline, CDR1 SGHRS and CDR2 YFSETQ. The CDR3 has 18 residues. V was clipped by 0 bases and J by 0 bases, with 13 bases between them. The CDR3, as DNA: TGCGCCAGCAGCTTGGGGGGCGGCACTGCCTCTGGGGCCAACGTCCTGACTTTC. Translating gives CASSLGGGTASGANVLTF.